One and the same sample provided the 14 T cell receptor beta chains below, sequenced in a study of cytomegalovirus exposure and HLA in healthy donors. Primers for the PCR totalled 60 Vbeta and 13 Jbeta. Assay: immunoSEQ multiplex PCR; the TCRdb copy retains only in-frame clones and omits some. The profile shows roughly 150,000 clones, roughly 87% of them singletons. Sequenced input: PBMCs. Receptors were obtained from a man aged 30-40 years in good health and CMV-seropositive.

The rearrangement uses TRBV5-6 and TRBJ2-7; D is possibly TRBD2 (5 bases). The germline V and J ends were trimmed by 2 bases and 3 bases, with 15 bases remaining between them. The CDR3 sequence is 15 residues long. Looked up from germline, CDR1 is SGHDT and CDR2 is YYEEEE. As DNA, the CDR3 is TGTGCCAGCAGCTTAATGGGGAGCGGTGACTACGAGCAGTACTTC. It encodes CASSLMGSGDYEQYF.

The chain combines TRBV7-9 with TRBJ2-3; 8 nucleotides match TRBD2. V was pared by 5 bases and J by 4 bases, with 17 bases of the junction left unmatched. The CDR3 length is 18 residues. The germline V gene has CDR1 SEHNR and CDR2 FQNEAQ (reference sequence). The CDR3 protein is CASSPRGERERRADTQYF. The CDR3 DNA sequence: TGTGCCAGCAGCCCCCGGGGAGAGCGGGAGAGGCGCGCAGATACGCAGTATTTT.

In DNA, the CDR3 is TGTGCCATCAACGAGCGGGGGAAGACAGATACGCAGTATTTT. Translated: CAINERGKTDTQYF. This rearrangement joins TRBV10-3 to TRBJ2-3, with TRBD2 matching over 8 bases. Germline loops: CDR1 ENHRY, CDR2 SYGVKD. CDR3 size: 14 residues. Unmatched junction bases numbered 6, after V lost 7 bases and J lost 3 bases.

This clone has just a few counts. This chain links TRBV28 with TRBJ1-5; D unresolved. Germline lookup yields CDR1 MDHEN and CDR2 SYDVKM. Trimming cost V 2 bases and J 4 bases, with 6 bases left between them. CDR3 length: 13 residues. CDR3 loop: CASSLDKNQPQHF. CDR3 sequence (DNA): TGTGCCAGCAGTTTAGACAAAAATCAGCCCCAGCATTTT.

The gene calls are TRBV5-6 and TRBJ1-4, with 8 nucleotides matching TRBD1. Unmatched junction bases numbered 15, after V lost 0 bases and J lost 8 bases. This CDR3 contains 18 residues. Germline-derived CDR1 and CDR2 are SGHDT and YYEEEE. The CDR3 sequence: CASSLGRRQGNLEEKLFF. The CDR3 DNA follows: TGTGCCAGCAGCTTGGGCCGGAGACAGGGGAATTTAGAAGAAAAACTGTTTTTT.

CDR3 sequence reads: CARTGNEQFF. DNA of the CDR3: TGTGCCAGGACCGGGAATGAGCAGTTCTTC. The chain employs TRBV5-3 and TRBJ2-1; unclear D gene. TRBV5-3 is an ORF, and what it does is uncertain. The CDR3 sequence is 10 residues long. Trimming cost V 8 bases and J 7 bases, with 7 bases left between them.

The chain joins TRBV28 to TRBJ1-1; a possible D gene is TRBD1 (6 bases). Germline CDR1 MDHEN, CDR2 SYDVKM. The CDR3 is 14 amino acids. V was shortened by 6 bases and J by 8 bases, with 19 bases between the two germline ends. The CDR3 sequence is CASSTSRQELEAFF. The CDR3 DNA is TGTGCCAGCAGCACGTCGCGACAGGAGTTAGAAGCTTTCTTT.

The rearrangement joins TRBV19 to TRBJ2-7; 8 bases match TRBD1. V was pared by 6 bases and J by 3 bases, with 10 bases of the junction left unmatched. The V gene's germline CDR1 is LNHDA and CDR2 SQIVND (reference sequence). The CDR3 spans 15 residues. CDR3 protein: CASRPGTGGLYEQYF. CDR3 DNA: TGTGCCAGTAGACCCGGGACAGGTGGACTCTACGAGCAGTACTTC.

Here the CDR3 DNA reads TGTGCCAGCAGCCAGGGGTCCGAGCAGTACTTC. Amino acid sequence: CASSQGSEQYF. V gene TRBV28 combines with J gene TRBJ2-7; D is possibly TRBD1 (6 bases). Germline loops: CDR1 MDHEN, CDR2 SYDVKM. The CDR3 is 11 residues long. V lost 6 bases, J lost 6 bases, and 9 bases lay in between.

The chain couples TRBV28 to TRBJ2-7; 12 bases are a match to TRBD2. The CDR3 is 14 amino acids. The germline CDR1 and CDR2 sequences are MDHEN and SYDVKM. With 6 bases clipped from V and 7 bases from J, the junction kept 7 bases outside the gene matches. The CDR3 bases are TGTGCCAGCAGGGGACTAGCGGGTGGGTGGGAGCAGTACTTC. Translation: CASRGLAGGWEQYF.

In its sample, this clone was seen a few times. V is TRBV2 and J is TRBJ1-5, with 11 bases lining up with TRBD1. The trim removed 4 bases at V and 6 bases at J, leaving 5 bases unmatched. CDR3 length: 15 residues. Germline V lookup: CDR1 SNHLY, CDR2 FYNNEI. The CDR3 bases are TGTGCCAGCAGTGGGACAGGGGGCGTAGGTCAGCCCCAGCATTTT. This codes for CASSGTGGVGQPQHF. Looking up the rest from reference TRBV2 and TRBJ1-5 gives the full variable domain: EPEVTQTPSHQVTQMGQEVILRCVPISNHLYFYWYRQILGQKVEFLVSFYNNEISEKSEIFDDQFSVERPDGSNFTLKIRSTKLEDSAMYFCASSGTGGVGQPQHFGDGTRLSIL.

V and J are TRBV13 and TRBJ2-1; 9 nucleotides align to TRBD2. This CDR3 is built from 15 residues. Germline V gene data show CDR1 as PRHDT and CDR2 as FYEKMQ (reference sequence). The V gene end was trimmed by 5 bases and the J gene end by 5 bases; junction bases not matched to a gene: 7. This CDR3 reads CASSQRGAINNEQFF. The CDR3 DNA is TGTGCCAGCAGCCAGCGGGGGGCCATAAACAATGAGCAGTTCTTC.

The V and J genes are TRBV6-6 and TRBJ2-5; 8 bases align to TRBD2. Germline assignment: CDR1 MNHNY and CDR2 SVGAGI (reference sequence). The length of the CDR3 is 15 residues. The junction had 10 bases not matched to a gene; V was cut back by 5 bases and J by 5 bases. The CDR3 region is CASSLPRGGGETQYF. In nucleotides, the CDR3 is TGTGCCAGCAGTCTACCTCGGGGGGGCGGGGAGACCCAGTACTTC.

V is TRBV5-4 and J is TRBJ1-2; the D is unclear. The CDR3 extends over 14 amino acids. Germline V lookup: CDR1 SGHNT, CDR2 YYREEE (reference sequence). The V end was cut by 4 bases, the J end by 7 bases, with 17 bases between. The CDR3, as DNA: TGTGCCAGCAGCCATCCGGGAGTCCCAAGTGGCTACACCTTC. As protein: CASSHPGVPSGYTF.